What follows describes a single T cell receptor (beta chain). The antigen is unknown. The sample belongs to a study of cytomegalovirus exposure and HLA in healthy donors. Study-level findings and limits: Among the sequence variants, a highly shared cluster was likely an artifact of sequencing. Overall, approximately 150 TCR beta chains were annotated as cytomegalovirus-associated. Most CMV-associated TCR beta chains were later found to appear HLA-restricted.

The CDR3 loop spans 14 amino acids. Germline V gene lookup returns CDR1 SGHRS and CDR2 YFSETQ. With 0 bases removed from V and 3 bases from J, the gap between germline ends came to 10 bases. PCR used 60 Vbeta primers and 13 Jbeta primers. The method was immunoSEQ multiplex PCR; TCRdb's version includes in-frame clones alone and lacks a portion of them. The data contain around 190,000 clones, 81% of them singletons. The chain has TRBV5-1 and TRBJ2-7; D is possibly TRBD1 (5 bases). Sequenced input: PBMCs. This TCR derives from a man aged 40-49 years in good health and CMV-seropositive. The CDR3 spells CASSLGRVSYEQYF. The CDR3 region has the DNA TGCGCCAGCAGCTTGGGCAGGGTAAGCTACGAGCAGTACTTC.